What follows describes a single TCR beta chain. The sample comes from a study of blood T cell repertoires in COVID-19. Study context: Samples of COVID-19 (acute and convalescent) were obtained from the United States, Italy and Spain.

Cohorts were based on clinical histories the participants reported. Looked up from germline, CDR1 is LGHDT and CDR2 is YNNKEL (reference sequence). The CDR3 runs to 15 residues. Trimming stripped 1 base from V and 2 bases from J, with 9 bases between. Clones were sequenced by immunoSEQ multiplex PCR, and TCRdb holds only the in-frame ones, with some missing. The table has 130,000 or so clones, roughly four fifths seen once. The TCR comes from a man aged 25 to 40 who had recovered from COVID-19. The chain joins TRBV3-1 (or the pseudogene TRBV3-2) to TRBJ1-5, with D uncertain. Sequencing was carried out using PBMCs or T cells enriched from blood (not recorded which). The CDR3 nucleotides are TGTGCCAGCAGCCAAGGGTGGCAGGGCAATCAGCCCCAGCATTTT. Translating gives CASSQGWQGNQPQHF.